Listed below are T cell receptor beta chains from one sample, sequenced in a study of OX40 agonist ivuxolimab in advanced cancers. Method: immunoSEQ multiplex PCR; TCRdb's copy keeps in-frame clones and lacks some. Of around 50,000 clones listed, just under 85% are singletons. This specimen consisted of CD4+ or CD8+ T cells sorted from blood, obtained in a trial of the OX40 agonist ivuxolimab. These receptors were collected from an adult with an advanced solid tumor such as melanoma, head and neck, liver or kidney cancer. The CDR3 runs from the conserved cysteine through the conserved F or W. The D gene is left open where the match is weak. Only some rows state a clone size, as once, few, many or a class for expanded clones.

V gene: TRBV7-2; D gene: NA; clone size: NA; J gene: TRBJ2-1; CDR3 protein: CASRLSDSSHNEQFF; CDR3 DNA: TGTGCCAGCCGGTTGAGCGACAGTTCGCACAATGAGCAGTTCTTC
V gene: TRBV11-2; D gene: TRBD1; clone size: few; J gene: TRBJ2-7; CDR3 protein: CASRTRDRVRGEGREQYF; CDR3 DNA: TGTGCCAGCAGGACCCGGGACAGGGTTCGCGGGGAGGGGCGCGAGCAGTACTTC
V gene: TRBV5-4; D gene: NA; clone size: NA; J gene: TRBJ1-5; CDR3 protein: CASSLDLLSNQPQHF; CDR3 DNA: TGTGCCAGCAGCTTGGACTTATTAAGCAATCAGCCCCAGCATTTT
V gene: TRBV6-1; D gene: NA; clone size: NA; J gene: TRBJ2-5; CDR3 protein: CASELSETQYF; CDR3 DNA: TGTGCCAGCGAACTCTCAGAGACCCAGTACTTC
V gene: TRBV7-2; D gene: NA; clone size: NA; J gene: TRBJ2-7; CDR3 protein: CASSLTGYYEQYF; CDR3 DNA: TGTGCCAGCAGCTTAACAGGGTACTACGAGCAGTACTTC
V gene: TRBV7-6; D gene: NA; clone size: NA; J gene: TRBJ1-1; CDR3 protein: CASSFTMGVNTEAFF; CDR3 DNA: TGTGCCAGCAGCTTCACAATGGGAGTAAACACTGAAGCTTTCTTT
V gene: TRBV19; D gene: TRBD2; clone size: NA; J gene: TRBJ2-1; CDR3 protein: CASSILVAGGYNEQFF; CDR3 DNA: TGTGCCAGTAGTATATTAGTAGCGGGAGGGTACAATGAGCAGTTCTTC
V gene: TRBV30; D gene: NA; clone size: NA; J gene: TRBJ1-1; CDR3 protein: CAWSVSLLGGTEAFF; CDR3 DNA: TGTGCCTGGAGTGTTTCCTTACTAGGGGGCACTGAAGCTTTCTTT
V gene: TRBV19; D gene: NA; clone size: NA; J gene: TRBJ2-3; CDR3 protein: CASSLRLKRGTDTQYF; CDR3 DNA: TGTGCCAGTAGCCTACGACTAAAGCGGGGCACAGATACGCAGTATTTT
V gene: TRBV4-1; D gene: NA; clone size: NA; J gene: TRBJ1-4; CDR3 protein: CASSHAQGRARKGGYEKLFF; CDR3 DNA: TGCGCCAGCAGCCATGCCCAGGGCAGGGCCAGAAAGGGGGGATATGAAAAACTGTTTTTT
V gene: TRBV6-6; D gene: NA; clone size: NA; J gene: TRBJ2-3; CDR3 protein: CASSHRDTQYF; CDR3 DNA: TGTGCCAGCAGCCATCGGGATACGCAGTATTTT
V gene: TRBV19; D gene: NA; clone size: NA; J gene: TRBJ1-5; CDR3 protein: CASSIREDQPQHF; CDR3 DNA: TGTGCCAGTAGTATAAGGGAGGACCAGCCCCAGCATTTT
V gene: TRBV27; D gene: TRBD2; clone size: NA; J gene: TRBJ2-1; CDR3 protein: CASSPQTSGPYNEQFF; CDR3 DNA: TGTGCCAGCAGTCCCCAGACTAGCGGGCCCTACAATGAGCAGTTCTTC
V gene: TRBV27; D gene: NA; clone size: NA; J gene: TRBJ1-2; CDR3 protein: CASSTRAGYGYTF; CDR3 DNA: TGTGCCAGCAGTACGCGAGCGGGGTATGGCTACACCTTC
V gene: TRBV27; D gene: NA; clone size: once; J gene: TRBJ1-2; CDR3 protein: CASSPGEGGYTF; CDR3 DNA: TGTGCCAGCAGCCCCGGGGAGGGGGGCTACACCTTC